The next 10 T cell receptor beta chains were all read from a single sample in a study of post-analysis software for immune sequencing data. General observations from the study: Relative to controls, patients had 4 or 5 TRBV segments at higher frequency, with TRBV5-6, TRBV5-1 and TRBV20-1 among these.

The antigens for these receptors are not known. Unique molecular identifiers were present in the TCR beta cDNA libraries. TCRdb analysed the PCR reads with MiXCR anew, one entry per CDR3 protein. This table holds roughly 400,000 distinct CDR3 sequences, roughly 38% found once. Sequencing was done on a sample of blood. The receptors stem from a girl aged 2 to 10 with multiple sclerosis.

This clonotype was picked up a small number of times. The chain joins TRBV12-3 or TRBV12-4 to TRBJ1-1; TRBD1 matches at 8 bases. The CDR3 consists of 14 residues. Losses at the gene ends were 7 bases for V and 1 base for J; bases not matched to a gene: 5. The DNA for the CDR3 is TGTGCCAGCACCTTCCAGGGGGCGAACACTGAAGCTTTCTTT. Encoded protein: CASTFQGANTEAFF.

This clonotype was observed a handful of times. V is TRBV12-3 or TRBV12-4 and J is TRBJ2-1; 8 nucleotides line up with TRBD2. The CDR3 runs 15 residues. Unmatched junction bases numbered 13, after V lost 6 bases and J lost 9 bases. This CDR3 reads CASSLGRAFLGEQFF. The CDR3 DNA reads TGTGCCAGCAGCCTCGGGAGGGCCTTTTTGGGTGAGCAGTTCTTC.

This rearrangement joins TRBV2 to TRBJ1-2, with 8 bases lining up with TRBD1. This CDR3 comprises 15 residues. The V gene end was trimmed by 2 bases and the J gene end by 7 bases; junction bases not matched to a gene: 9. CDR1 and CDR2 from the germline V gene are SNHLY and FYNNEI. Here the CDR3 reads CASSESQGQVFGYTF. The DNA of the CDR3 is TGTGCCAGCAGTGAAAGCCAGGGACAGGTCTTTGGCTACACCTTC. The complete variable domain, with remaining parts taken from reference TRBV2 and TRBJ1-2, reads EPEVTQTPSHQVTQMGQEVILRCVPISNHLYFYWYRQILGQKVEFLVSFYNNEISEKSEIFDDQFSVERPDGSNFTLKIRSTKLEDSAMYFCASSESQGQVFGYTFGSGTRLTVV.

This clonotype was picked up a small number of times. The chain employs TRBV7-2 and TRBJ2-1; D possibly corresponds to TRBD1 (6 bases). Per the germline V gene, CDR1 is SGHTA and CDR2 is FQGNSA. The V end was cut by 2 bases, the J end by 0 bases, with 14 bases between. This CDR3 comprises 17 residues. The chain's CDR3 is CASSLSPGHHSYNEQFF. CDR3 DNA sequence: TGTGCCAGCAGCTTATCCCCGGGACACCACTCCTACAATGAGCAGTTCTTC.

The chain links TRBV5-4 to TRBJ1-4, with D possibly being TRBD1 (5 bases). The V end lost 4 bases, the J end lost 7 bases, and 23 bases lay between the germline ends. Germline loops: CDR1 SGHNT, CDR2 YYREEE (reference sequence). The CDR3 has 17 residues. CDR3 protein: CASSARRGDQGSEKLFF. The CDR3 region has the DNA TGTGCCAGCAGCGCGAGGAGGGGCGACCAGGGAAGTGAAAAACTGTTTTTT.

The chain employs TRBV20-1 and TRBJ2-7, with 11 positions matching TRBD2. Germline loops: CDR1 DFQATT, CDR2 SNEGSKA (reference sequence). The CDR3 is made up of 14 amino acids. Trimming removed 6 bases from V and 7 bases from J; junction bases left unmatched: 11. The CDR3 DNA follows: TGCAGTGCCCTACCGTCTAGCGGGGGGAATGAGCAGTACTTC. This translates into CSALPSSGGNEQYF.

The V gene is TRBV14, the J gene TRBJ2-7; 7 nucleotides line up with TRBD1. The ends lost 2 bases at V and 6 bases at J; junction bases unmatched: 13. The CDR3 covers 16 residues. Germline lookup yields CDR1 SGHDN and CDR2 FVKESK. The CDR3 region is CASSQNRGTLPFEQYF. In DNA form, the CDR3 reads TGTGCCAGCAGCCAAAACAGGGGAACTTTGCCGTTCGAGCAGTACTTC.

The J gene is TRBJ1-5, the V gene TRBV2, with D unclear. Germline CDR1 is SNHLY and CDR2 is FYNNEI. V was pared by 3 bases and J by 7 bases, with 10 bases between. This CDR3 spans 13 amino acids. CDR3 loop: CASSEVWVQPQHF. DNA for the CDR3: TGTGCCAGCAGTGAGGTATGGGTCCAGCCCCAGCATTTT.

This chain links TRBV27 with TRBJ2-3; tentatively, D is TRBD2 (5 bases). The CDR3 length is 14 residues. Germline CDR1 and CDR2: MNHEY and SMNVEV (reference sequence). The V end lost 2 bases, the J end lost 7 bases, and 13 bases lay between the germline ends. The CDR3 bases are TGTGCCAGCAGTTTACTCGAGGGTAGCTATACGCAGTATTTT. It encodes CASSLLEGSYTQYF.

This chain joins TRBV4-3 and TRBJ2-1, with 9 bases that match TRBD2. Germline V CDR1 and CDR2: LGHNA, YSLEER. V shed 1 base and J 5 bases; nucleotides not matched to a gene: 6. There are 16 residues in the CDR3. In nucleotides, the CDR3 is TGCGCCAGCAGCCAAGGTCTAGCGGGACCTAACAATGAGCAGTTCTTC. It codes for CASSQGLAGPNNEQFF.